A single sample gave rise to the 8 T cell receptor beta chains below, sequenced in a study of blood T cell repertoires in COVID-19. Profiled with immunoSEQ multiplex PCR; TCRdb holds only in-frame clones, not every one. The repertoire includes about half a million clones, 75% to 90% of them detected once, and roughly 8% sits in the top ten. Material: PBMCs or T cells enriched from blood (not recorded which). These receptors were obtained from a woman aged 55-69 years who had recovered from COVID-19.

The rearrangement joins TRBV2 to TRBJ2-7; possible D gene TRBD1, 5 bases. The length of the CDR3 is 14 residues. V was trimmed by 1 base and J by 5 bases, leaving 12 bases between them. In germline, CDR1 is SNHLY, CDR2 FYNNEI. CDR3 in DNA: TGTGCCAGCAGTGAAGGTCCAGGGCGCCACGAGCAGTACGTC. This encodes CASSEGPGRHEQYV.

The rearrangement uses TRBV29-1 and TRBJ1-2; the match to TRBD1 covers 8 bases. The germline CDR1 and CDR2 sequences are SQVTM and ANQGSEA. The CDR3 extends over 15 amino acids. The trim removed 2 bases at V and 3 bases at J, leaving 8 bases unmatched. CDR3 in DNA: TGCAGCGTTGAAAACAGGGGGATTAAGTACTATGGCTACACCTTC. Amino acid sequence: CSVENRGIKYYGYTF.

V and J are TRBV30 and TRBJ1-2; possible D gene TRBD1, 5 bases. V was cut by 2 bases and J by 4 bases, with 20 bases left in between. CDR1 and CDR2 from the germline V gene are GTSNPN and SVGIG (reference sequence). This CDR3 region has 16 residues. The CDR3 coding sequence is TGTGCCTGGAGTTTCCTCATATCGGGACTCGGCTATGGCTACACCTTC. Its translation: CAWSFLISGLGYGYTF.

The chain recombines TRBV2 with TRBJ1-1, with D hard to call. The CDR3 covers 11 residues. Trimming shortened V by 8 bases and J by 6 bases, and 10 bases separated the two germline ends. In germline, CDR1 is SNHLY, CDR2 FYNNEI. The CDR3 DNA follows: TGTGCCAGCCAGGTTCGAGCTGAAGCTTTCTTT. It is translated as CASQVRAEAFF.

The chain links TRBV5-1 to TRBJ2-7; tentatively, D is TRBD1 (6 bases). Per germline, CDR1 SGHRS and CDR2 YFSETQ. The CDR3 spans 15 residues. The CDR3 region is CATTHGTPAGDEQYF. CDR3 sequence (DNA): TGCGCGACCACCCACGGGACACCCGCCGGGGACGAGCAGTACTTC.

This clone was seen just once. This chain uses TRBV27 with TRBJ2-2; the D is unclear. The length of the CDR3 is 12 residues. With 7 bases removed from V and 6 bases from J, the gap between germline ends came to 9 bases. Germline CDR1 is MNHEY and CDR2 is SMNVEV (reference sequence). CDR3 nucleotides: TGTGCCAGCACTTCAGCGTCCGGGGAGCTGTTTTTT. It codes for CASTSASGELFF.

V is TRBV12-5 and J is TRBJ1-1, with D unresolved. There are 13 residues in the CDR3. V dropped 2 bases and J dropped 0 bases, with 4 bases sitting between them. Germline values: CDR1 LGHNT, CDR2 FRNRAP. CDR3 coding DNA: TGTGCTAGTGGTTTGCCCTTGAACACTGAAGCTTTCTTT. It yields the protein CASGLPLNTEAFF.

CDR3: CASSPNWGDLMNTEAFF. The CDR3, as DNA: TGTGCCAGCAGCCCCAATTGGGGGGACCTCATGAACACTGAAGCTTTCTTT. This rearrangement joins TRBV7-9 to TRBJ1-1; TRBD1 is a possible D gene (5 bases). The V gene's germline CDR1 is SEHNR and CDR2 FQNEAQ (reference sequence). The CDR3 consists of 17 residues. V gave up 5 bases and J gave up 0 bases, with 19 bases separating them.